The 5 T cell receptor beta chains presented below share a single source sample, sequenced in a study of tumor-infiltrating lymphocytes in primary liver carcinoma. Germline DNA was also extracted, with blood RNA taken from unsorted whole blood. Using a constant-region primer together with ProtoScript II reverse transcriptase, TCR beta cDNA was made from roughly 520 ng of total RNA. Three rounds of nested multiplex PCR with slightly modified ARM-PCR produced TCR beta libraries. The study ran its first two PCR rounds for roughly 10 cycles each, using TRBV1-TRBV30 forward primers and a C-beta reverse primer. TCRdb re-called the multiplex PCR reads through MiXCR, storing one row per CDR3 protein. Of fewer than 350,000 distinct CDR3 sequences listed, 55% to 65% are singletons. Specimen: peripheral blood. The receptors here all came from a man aged 40-50 years with primary liver carcinoma and hepatitis B virus infection.

With regard to this clonotype: Sequence at one end of the junction differs from germline and may be a read error. This chain connects TRBV6-1 to TRBJ1-6; possible D gene TRBD1, 6 bases. Germline lookup yields CDR1 MNHNS and CDR2 SASEGT. This CDR3 spans 14 amino acids. The CDR3 protein is CASSETGSNSPIHF. CDR3 nucleotide sequence: TGTGCCAGCAGTGAAACAGGGAGTAATTCACCCATCCACTTT.

In regard to this clonotype: A read error may be the cause here, since a much bigger clone is one base away. The J gene is TRBJ2-2, the V gene TRBV6-5, with 8 bases aligning to TRBD1. Trimming removed 7 bases from V and 6 bases from J; junction bases left unmatched: 13. The CDR3 has 16 residues. Germline CDR1 reads MNHEY; CDR2 reads SVGAGI. CDR3 in amino acids: CASNQDQGAGAGELFF. As DNA, the CDR3 is TGTGCCAGCAATCAAGATCAGGGGGCAGGAGCCGGGGAGCTGTTTTTT.

This clonotype was counted at least ten times. The chain combines TRBV7-9 with TRBJ2-1; D call uncertain. Trimming pared 5 bases from V and 0 bases from J, leaving 14 bases between. The CDR3 has 16 residues. The germline V gene encodes CDR1 SEHNR and CDR2 FQNEAQ (reference sequence). The CDR3 spells CASSPLVRSSYNEQFF. In nucleotides, the CDR3 is TGTGCCAGCAGCCCATTAGTCCGAAGCTCCTACAATGAGCAGTTCTTC.

The rearrangement joins TRBV11-1 to TRBJ2-1; 8 bases agree with TRBD2. The V and J ends lost 5 bases and 9 bases, in that order; junction bases with no gene match: 15. The CDR3 is 16 amino acids. Germline CDR1 is SGHAT and CDR2 is FQDESV (reference sequence). The CDR3 nucleotides are TGTGCCAGCAGCCAAAGGACTAGCTGGAGTTGGTGTGAGCAGTTCTTC. This codes for CASSQRTSWSWCEQFF. The full variable domain, completed using reference TRBV11-1 and TRBJ2-1, is EAEVAQSPRYKITEKSQAVAFWCDPISGHATLYWYRQILGQGPELLVQFQDESVVDDSQLPKDRFSAERLKGVDSTLKIQPAELGDSAMYLCASSQRTSWSWCEQFFGPGTRLTVL.

Regarding this clonotype: Just one base apart from a much larger clone, this may be a read error. This chain joins TRBV10-3 and TRBJ1-1, with D unresolved. This CDR3 is built from 14 residues. The germline V gene encodes CDR1 ENHRY and CDR2 SYGVKD. CDR3 residues: CAITTSVFGTEASF. DNA of the CDR3: TGTGCCATCACTACCAGCGTCTTCGGCACTGAAGCTTCCTTT.